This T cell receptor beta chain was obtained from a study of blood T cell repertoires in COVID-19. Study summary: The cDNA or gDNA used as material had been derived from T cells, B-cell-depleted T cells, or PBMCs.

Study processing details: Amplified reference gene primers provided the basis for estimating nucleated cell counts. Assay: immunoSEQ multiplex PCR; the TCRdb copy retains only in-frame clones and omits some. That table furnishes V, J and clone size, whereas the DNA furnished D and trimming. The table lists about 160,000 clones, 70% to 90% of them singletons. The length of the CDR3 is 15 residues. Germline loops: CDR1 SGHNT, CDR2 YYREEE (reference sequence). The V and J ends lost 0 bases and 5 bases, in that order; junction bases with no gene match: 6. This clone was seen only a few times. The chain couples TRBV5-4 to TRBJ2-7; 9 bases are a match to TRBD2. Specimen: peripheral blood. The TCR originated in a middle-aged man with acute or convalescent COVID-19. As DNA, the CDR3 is TGTGCCAGCAGCTTGGATGGCGGGGGGGCTCACGAGCAGTACTTC. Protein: CASSLDGGGAHEQYF.